This note documents a single T cell receptor (beta chain) sequence. Antigen: not known. The assay was carried out at the deep level. Genomic DNA of each subset was evenly split across several immunoSEQ plates. The assay was immunoSEQ multiplex PCR, and TCRdb's table has in-frame clones only and misses some. The sample lists 180,000 or so clones, about 93% occurring once. These data originate in a study of shared clonotypes between healthy human individuals. Study-wide context: There were three CD4 naive, three CD4 memory, two CD8 naive and one CD8 memory plates per donor. Study results and caveats: Lower generation probabilities were found for non-shared clonotypes than for those shared by all four donors.

The TCR sequence derives from a woman aged 25-40 years in good health. Source material: naive CD4+ T cells sorted from blood. Subset here: CD45RA+ positively selected.

The CDR3 nucleotides are TGTGCCAGCAGCGCGCAGGGGGCTAGCACAGATACGCAGTATTTT. This codes for CASSAQGASTDTQYF. This rearrangement joins TRBV2 to TRBJ2-3; 8 bases are a match to TRBD1. With V trimmed by 6 bases and J by 0 bases, 5 bases remained unmatched. The CDR3 loop spans 15 amino acids. Germline V gene data show CDR1 as SNHLY and CDR2 as FYNNEI.